The text below deals with one T cell receptor (beta chain). Its antigen specificity is not known. Base quality data are lacking; no much larger clone is found one base away. The CDR3 measures 16 amino acids from cysteine to phenylalanine. Only the CDR3 region is kept as DNA, spanning 48 bases read in frame from base 1. CDR1 and CDR2, per the germline V gene, are SGDLS and YYNGEE. The V and J ends are trimmed by 4 bases and 4 bases, leaving 17 bases between them. The data derive from a study of OX40 agonist ivuxolimab in advanced cancers. Notes on the research overall: The costimulatory receptor OX40 (CD134) was targeted by ivuxolimab, a fully human IgG2 agonistic monoclonal antibody. Intravenous ivuxolimab was administered to patients every 2 weeks at six dose levels: 0.01, 0.1, 0.3, 1.5, 3 and 10 mg/kg. Peripheral TCRbeta sequencing was intended to test whether TCR sequence diversity was altered and clonal T-cell expansion was caused by ivuxolimab. In the dose-escalation cohort, roughly 82% of patients were male, and the mean age was approximately 60 years with a range of roughly 20 to 80. Of the approximately 50 patients in dose escalation, some 19 had hepatocellular carcinoma, some 15 had melanoma, 9 had renal cell carcinoma and 9 had head and neck cancer. Prior anti-PD-1, anti-PD-L1 or anti-CTLA-4 therapy was permitted, and checkpoint inhibitors had been received by 40% to 50% of dose-escalation patients. The paper covers the monotherapy dose-escalation part of the phase I ivuxolimab trial, which included N of about 50 patients. Partial responses were achieved by three dose-escalation patients, of whom one had hepatocellular carcinoma and two had cutaneous melanoma.

Genomic DNA was extracted from sorted cells for sequencing of the TCRbeta CDR3 region. The immunoSEQ Assay was used for sequencing of TCRbeta CDR3 regions. As stored in TCRdb, this immuneACCESS dataset retains in-frame rearrangements with V and J assigned. A fraction of the clones does not appear; measured against another copy, unresolved V genes explain less than half of the discrepancy, and the remainder lacks a known reason. The sample includes about 130,000 clones, with 85% to 95% observed a single time. The top ten hold roughly 1% of the sample. Patients with a history of autoimmune disease or receiving systemic immunosuppression were excluded from the trial. In every dose cohort, peripheral blood was drawn for TCR sequencing at baseline, cycle 4 day 1, and cycle 7 day 1. Samples came from an open-label, multicenter, first-in-human phase I dose-escalation trial of ivuxolimab. Adults with locally advanced or metastatic melanoma, renal cell, hepatocellular, or head and neck squamous cell carcinoma were enrolled in the trial. Before TCR sequencing, CD4+ and CD8+ T cells were separately sorted from peripheral blood.

What the study reported, not specific to this receptor: After ivuxolimab, expanded clones were on average more numerous among CD8+ T cells than among CD4+ T cells. Low levels of normalized T-cell clonal expansion were also seen in some patients who did not respond. Which antigens the clonally expanded peripheral T cells were specific for was not determined. At doses of 0.1 to 3.0 mg/kg, clonal expansion of both CD4+ and CD8+ T cells in blood was seen between baseline and week 6. In partial responders in the 0.1-3.0 mg/kg groups, normalized peripheral clonal expansion was found to be among the lowest, especially among CD8+ T cells.

The sequence joins TRBV9 to TRBJ2-2; the D gene is perhaps TRBD1, on 9 matching bases. The clonotype originates from an adult with an advanced solid tumor such as melanoma, head and neck, liver or kidney cancer. Sequenced material: CD4+ or CD8+ T cells sorted from blood, taken in a trial of the OX40 agonist ivuxolimab. The CDR3 has the sequence CASSSGGTGRTGELFF. DNA sequence: TGTGCCAGCAGCTCGGGAGGGACAGGGCGCACCGGGGAGCTGTTTTTT.